This T cell receptor beta chain was identified during a study of blood T cell repertoires in COVID-19. Turning to the study itself: The United States, Italy and Spain provided the acute and convalescent COVID-19 samples. PBMCs, B-cell-depleted T cells, or T cells were the source of the cDNA or gDNA that made up the material.

Germline assignment: CDR1 SGHRS and CDR2 YFSETQ. The CDR3 has 13 residues. The germline V and J ends were trimmed by 2 bases and 4 bases, with 9 bases remaining between them. Original processing methods: Estimates of nucleated cell counts were drawn from the amplification of reference gene primers. Repertoires were generated with immunoSEQ multiplex PCR, while TCRdb's copy carries only in-frame clones and drops some. Clonal size and the V and J genes are those of that table, whereas D and trimming came from the DNA. The sample yields approximately 170,000 clones, about four fifths seen once. The sample was peripheral blood. The J gene is TRBJ2-5, the V gene TRBV5-1, with D maybe TRBD2 (6 bases). The sequence was obtained from a woman aged 70 to 79 with COVID-19, enrolled during active disease. In DNA, the CDR3 is TGCGCCAGCAGCTTCATGGGGGGAGAGACCCAGTACTTC. It specifies CASSFMGGETQYF.